This TCR beta chain comes out of a study of shared clonotypes between healthy human individuals. Study-wide points: Sequencing depth was predicted to influence how clonotypes are shared among donors.

Libraries were prepared by immunoSEQ multiplex PCR; TCRdb keeps only in-frame clonotypes and omits some of them. The data hold 600,000 to 750,000 clones, with about 90% observed a single time. Donors were healthy HIV-negative adults without recent acute infections or vaccinations. A word on this clone: Its antigen is unidentified.

CDR3 length equals 14 residues. Trimming removed 3 bases at V and 10 bases at J, with 19 bases between. Germline lookup yields CDR1 SGDLS and CDR2 YYNGEE. V usage is TRBV9 and J usage is TRBJ2-5, with D perhaps TRBD1 or TRBD2 (5 bases each). The receptor's source is a man aged 18 to 30 in good health. Some clones in this sample may be carry-over from other donors' samples. Sequencing was done on a sample of memory CD8+ T cells from PBMCs. The sample's subset: CD45RO+ cells pooled with CCR7-negative TemRA cells. The CDR3 loop is CASSAKDTHRDQYF. CDR3 DNA: TGTGCCAGCAGCGCGAAGGACACTCACCGGGACCAGTACTTC.